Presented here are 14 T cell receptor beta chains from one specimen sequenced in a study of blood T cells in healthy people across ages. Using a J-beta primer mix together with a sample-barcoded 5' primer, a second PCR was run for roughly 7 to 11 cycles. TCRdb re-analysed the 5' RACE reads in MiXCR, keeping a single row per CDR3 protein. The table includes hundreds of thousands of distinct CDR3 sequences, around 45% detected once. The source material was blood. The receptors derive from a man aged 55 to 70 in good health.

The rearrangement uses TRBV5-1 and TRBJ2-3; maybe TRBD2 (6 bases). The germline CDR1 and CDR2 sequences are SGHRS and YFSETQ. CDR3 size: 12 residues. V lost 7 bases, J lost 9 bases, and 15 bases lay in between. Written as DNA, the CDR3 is TGCGCCAGCGCGTGGGGGGAAGGGACGCAGTATTTT. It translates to CASAWGEGTQYF.

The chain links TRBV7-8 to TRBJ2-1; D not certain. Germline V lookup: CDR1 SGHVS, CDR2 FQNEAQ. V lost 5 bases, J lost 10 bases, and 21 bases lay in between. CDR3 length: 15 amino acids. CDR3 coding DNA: TGTGCCAGCAGCCCCTCCGTCCAAAGGAGTAGGGAGCAGTTCTTC. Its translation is CASSPSVQRSREQFF.

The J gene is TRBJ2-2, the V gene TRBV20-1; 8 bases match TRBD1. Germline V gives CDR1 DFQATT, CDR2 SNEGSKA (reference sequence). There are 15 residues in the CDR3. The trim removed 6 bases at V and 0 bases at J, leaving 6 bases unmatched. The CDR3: CSANDRGTNTGELFF. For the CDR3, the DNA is TGCAGTGCAAACGACAGGGGAACGAACACCGGGGAGCTGTTTTTT.

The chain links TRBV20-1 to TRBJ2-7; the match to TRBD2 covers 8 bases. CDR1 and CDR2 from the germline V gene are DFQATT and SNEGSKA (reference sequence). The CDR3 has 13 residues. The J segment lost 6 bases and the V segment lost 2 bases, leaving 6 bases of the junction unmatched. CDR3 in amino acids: CSARSLLAVEQYF. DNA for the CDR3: TGCAGTGCTAGATCTTTACTAGCGGTCGAGCAGTACTTC.

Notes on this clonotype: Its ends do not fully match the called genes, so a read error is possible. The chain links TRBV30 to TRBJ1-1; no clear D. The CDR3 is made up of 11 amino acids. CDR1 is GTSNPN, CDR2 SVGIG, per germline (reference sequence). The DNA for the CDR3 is TGTGCCGGGAGTTTGAACACTGAAGCTTTCTTT. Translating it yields CAGSLNTEAFF.

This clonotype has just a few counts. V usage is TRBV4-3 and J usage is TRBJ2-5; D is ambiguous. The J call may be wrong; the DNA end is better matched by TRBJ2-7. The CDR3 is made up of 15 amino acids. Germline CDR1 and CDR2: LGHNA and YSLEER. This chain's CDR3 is CASSQDYPGSYEQYF. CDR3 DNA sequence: TGCGCCAGCAGCCAAGATTATCCAGGATCTTACGAGCAGTACTTC.

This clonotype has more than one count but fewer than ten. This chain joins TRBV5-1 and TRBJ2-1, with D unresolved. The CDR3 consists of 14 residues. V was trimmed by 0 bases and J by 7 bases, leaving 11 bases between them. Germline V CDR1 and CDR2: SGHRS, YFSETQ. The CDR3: CASSLDGVLNEQFF. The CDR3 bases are TGCGCCAGCAGCTTGGATGGGGTTCTAAATGAGCAGTTCTTC.

The CDR3 reads CASSLPTSGANVLTF. The CDR3 DNA reads TGCGCCAGCAGCTTACCGACTTCGGGGGCCAACGTCCTGACTTTC. The chain couples TRBV5-1 to TRBJ2-6; no definite D call. This CDR3 comprises 15 residues. Germline V gene lookup returns CDR1 SGHRS and CDR2 YFSETQ. With 2 bases removed from V and 4 bases from J, the gap between germline ends came to 10 bases. The full variable domain, completed using reference TRBV5-1 and TRBJ2-6, is KAGVTQTPRYLIKTRGQQVTLSCSPISGHRSVSWYQQTPGQGLQFLFEYFSETQRNKGNFPGRFSGRQFSNSRSEMNVSTLELGDSALYLCASSLPTSGANVLTFGAGSRLTVL.

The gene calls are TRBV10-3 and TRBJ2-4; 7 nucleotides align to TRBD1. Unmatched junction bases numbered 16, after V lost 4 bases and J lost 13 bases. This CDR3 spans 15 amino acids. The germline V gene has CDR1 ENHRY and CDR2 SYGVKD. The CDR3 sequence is CAISARTGPQGEQYF. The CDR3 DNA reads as TGTGCCATCAGTGCTAGGACAGGACCTCAAGGGGAGCAGTACTTC.

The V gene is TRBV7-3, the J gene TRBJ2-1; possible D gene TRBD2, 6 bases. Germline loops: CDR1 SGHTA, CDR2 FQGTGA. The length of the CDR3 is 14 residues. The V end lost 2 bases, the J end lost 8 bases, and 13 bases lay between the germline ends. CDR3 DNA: TGTGCCAGCAGCTTATCAATGGGAGGCGATGAGCAGTTCTTC. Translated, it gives CASSLSMGGDEQFF.

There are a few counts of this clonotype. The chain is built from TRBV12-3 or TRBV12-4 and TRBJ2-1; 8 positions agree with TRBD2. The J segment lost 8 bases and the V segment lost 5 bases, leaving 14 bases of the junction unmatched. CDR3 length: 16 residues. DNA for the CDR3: TGTGCCAGCAGTCCAAATACCGGGGGGGGCCACGATGAGCAGTTCTTC. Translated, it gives CASSPNTGGGHDEQFF.

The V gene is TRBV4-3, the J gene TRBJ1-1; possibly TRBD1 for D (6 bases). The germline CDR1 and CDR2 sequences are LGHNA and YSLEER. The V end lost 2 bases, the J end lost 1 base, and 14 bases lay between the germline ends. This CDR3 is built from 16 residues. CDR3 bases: TGCGCCAGCAGCCAAATGCGGGGGGCCTGGAACACTGAAGCTTTCTTT. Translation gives CASSQMRGAWNTEAFF.

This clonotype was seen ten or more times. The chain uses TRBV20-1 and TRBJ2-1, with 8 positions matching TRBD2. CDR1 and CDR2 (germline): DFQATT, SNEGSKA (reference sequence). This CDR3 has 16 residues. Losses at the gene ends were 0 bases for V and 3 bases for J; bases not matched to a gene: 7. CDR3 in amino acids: CSARDPLAGDYNEQFF. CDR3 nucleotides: TGCAGTGCTAGAGATCCGCTAGCGGGTGACTACAATGAGCAGTTCTTC.

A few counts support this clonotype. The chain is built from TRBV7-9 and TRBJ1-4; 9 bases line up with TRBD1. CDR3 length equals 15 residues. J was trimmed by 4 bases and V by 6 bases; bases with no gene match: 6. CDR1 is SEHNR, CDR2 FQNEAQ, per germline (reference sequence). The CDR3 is CASRRTGDINEKLFF. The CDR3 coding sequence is TGTGCCAGCAGGAGGACAGGGGACATTAATGAAAAACTGTTTTTT.